Following are 11 T cell receptor beta chains from one sample sequenced in a study of T cells after yellow fever vaccination. In TCRdb, the 5' RACE reads were re-called with MiXCR into one record per CDR3 protein. The top ten clones hold 15% to 20% of a sample with about 580,000 distinct CDR3 sequences, about a sixth of them seen once. The material sequenced was PBMCs, taken 5 to 6 days after the first yellow fever vaccination. Source of these receptors: a man in his late teens or twenties who received the YFV17D yellow fever vaccine.

A few counts support this clonotype. V and J are TRBV6-6 and TRBJ2-1; no firm D call. The ends were cut back, 2 bases at V and 9 bases at J, with 11 bases in the middle. The CDR3 sequence is 13 residues long. The germline gives CDR1 MNHNY, CDR2 SVGAGI (reference sequence). CDR3 in DNA: TGTGCCAGCAGTTACCGGGTGCCTGGTGAGCAGTTCTTC. Its protein is CASSYRVPGEQFF.

This clonotype was seen a few times. The chain is built from TRBV7-9 and TRBJ1-1; D possibly corresponds to TRBD1 (5 bases). Germline V gene sequence: CDR1 SEHNR, CDR2 FQNEAQ (reference sequence). The ends were cut back, 5 bases at V and 1 base at J, with 11 bases in the middle. CDR3 length: 14 residues. CDR3 in DNA: TGTGCCAGCAGCCTAATGGGGGGGAACACTGAAGCTTTCTTT. Residues: CASSLMGGNTEAFF.

The chain is built from TRBV7-2 and TRBJ2-5; maybe TRBD2 (6 bases). CDR1 is SGHTA, CDR2 FQGNSA, per germline. V lost 5 bases and J 5 bases, leaving 12 bases between the germline ends. There are 13 residues in the CDR3. Here the CDR3 DNA reads TGTGCCAGCAGCGCGAGGGCGGGGGAGACCCAGTACTTC. Its translation is CASSARAGETQYF.

This clonotype was observed a few times. The chain has TRBV7-2 and TRBJ1-4, with D unclear. The CDR3 loop spans 14 amino acids. The germline V and J ends were trimmed by 2 bases and 8 bases, with 12 bases remaining between them. Germline-derived CDR1 and CDR2 are SGHTA and FQGNSA. This CDR3 is CASSLNAPPEKLFF. The CDR3 DNA sequence: TGTGCCAGCAGCTTAAACGCTCCCCCGGAAAAACTGTTTTTT.

The V call is TRBV27, the J call TRBJ2-1; perhaps TRBD2 as D (6 bases). CDR3 length: 14 residues. The germline V gene has CDR1 MNHEY and CDR2 SMNVEV (reference sequence). V lost 5 bases, J lost 5 bases, and 13 bases lay in between. CDR3 sequence reads: CASSLARSNNEQFF. The CDR3 nucleotides read TGTGCCAGCAGTCTAGCGCGGAGTAACAATGAGCAGTTCTTC.

This chain links TRBV5-1 with TRBJ2-5, with D perhaps TRBD1 or TRBD2 (5 bases each). The V and J ends lost 2 bases and 3 bases respectively, with 11 bases between them. The germline CDR1 and CDR2 sequences are SGHRS and YFSETQ. CDR3 length equals 14 residues. The CDR3 nucleotides are TGCGCCAGCAGCTTTGAGGGGCCGGAAGAGACCCAGTACTTC. As protein: CASSFEGPEETQYF.

The rearrangement links TRBV20-1 to TRBJ1-4, with TRBD1 matching over 8 bases. CDR1 DFQATT and CDR2 SNEGSKA come from the germline V gene (reference sequence). The CDR3 is made up of 12 amino acids. The V and J ends lost 6 bases and 7 bases, in that order; junction bases with no gene match: 4. CDR3 region: CSASDRVEKLFF. The CDR3 DNA follows: TGCAGTGCATCGGACAGGGTTGAAAAACTGTTTTTT.

The V call is TRBV7-9, the J call TRBJ2-7; D not resolved. The CDR3 has 13 amino acids. Between the trimmed V and J ends, which lost 5 bases and 2 bases, there was a span of 10 bases. Germline values: CDR1 SEHNR, CDR2 FQNEAQ (reference sequence). The CDR3 here is CASSPPPTYEQYF. CDR3 in DNA: TGTGCCAGCAGCCCCCCCCCCACCTACGAGCAGTACTTC.

V usage is TRBV7-2 and J usage is TRBJ2-7; 7 bases agree with TRBD2. Germline V gene lookup returns CDR1 SGHTA and CDR2 FQGNSA. The V segment lost 5 bases and the J segment 4 bases; nucleotides outside the gene matches: 14. This CDR3 is 16 amino acids long. The CDR3 region is CASSTLNSGYHYEQYV. The CDR3 region has the DNA TGTGCCAGCAGCACCCTCAATAGCGGGTATCATTACGAGCAGTACGTC.

This clonotype appeared many times. The chain recombines TRBV20-1 with TRBJ2-3; a weak D match, TRBD1 (6 bases). Germline V gene lookup returns CDR1 DFQATT and CDR2 SNEGSKA (reference sequence). V was clipped by 2 bases and J by 2 bases, with 11 bases between them. The CDR3 totals 14 residues. The CDR3 sequence is CSARFTGNTDTQYF. CDR3 sequence (DNA): TGCAGTGCTAGATTTACAGGGAACACAGATACGCAGTATTTT.

This clonotype was found many times. The chain couples TRBV20-1 to TRBJ1-1; tentatively, D is TRBD1 (6 bases). Germline V lookup: CDR1 DFQATT, CDR2 SNEGSKA (reference sequence). The CDR3 runs to 12 residues. V shed 5 bases and J shed 1 base, with 8 bases lying between them. The CDR3 is CSASRGNTEAFF. Written as DNA, the CDR3 is TGCAGTGCTTCCAGGGGGAACACTGAAGCTTTCTTT.